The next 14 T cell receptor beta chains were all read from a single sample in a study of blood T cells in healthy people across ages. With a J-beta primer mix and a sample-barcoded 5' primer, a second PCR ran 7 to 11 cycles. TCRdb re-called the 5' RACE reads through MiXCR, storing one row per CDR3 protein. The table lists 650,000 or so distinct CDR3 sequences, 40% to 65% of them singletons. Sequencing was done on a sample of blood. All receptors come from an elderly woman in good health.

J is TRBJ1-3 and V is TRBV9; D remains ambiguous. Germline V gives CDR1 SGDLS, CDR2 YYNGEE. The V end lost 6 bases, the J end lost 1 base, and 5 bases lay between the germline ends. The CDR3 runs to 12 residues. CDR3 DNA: TGTGCCAGCAAGGGATCTGGAAACACCATATATTTT. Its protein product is CASKGSGNTIYF.

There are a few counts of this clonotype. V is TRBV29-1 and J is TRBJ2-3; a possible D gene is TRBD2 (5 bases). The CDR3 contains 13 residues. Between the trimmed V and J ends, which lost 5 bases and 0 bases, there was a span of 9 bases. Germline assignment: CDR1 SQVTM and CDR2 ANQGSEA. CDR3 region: CSVPWESTDTQYF. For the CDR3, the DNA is TGCAGCGTTCCGTGGGAGAGCACAGATACGCAGTATTTT.

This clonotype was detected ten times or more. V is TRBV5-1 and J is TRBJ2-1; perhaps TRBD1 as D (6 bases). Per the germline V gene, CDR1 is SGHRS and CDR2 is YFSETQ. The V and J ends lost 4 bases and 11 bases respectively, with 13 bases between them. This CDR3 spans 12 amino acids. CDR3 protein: CASSATGPKQFF. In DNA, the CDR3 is TGCGCCAGCAGCGCCACAGGGCCCAAGCAGTTCTTC.

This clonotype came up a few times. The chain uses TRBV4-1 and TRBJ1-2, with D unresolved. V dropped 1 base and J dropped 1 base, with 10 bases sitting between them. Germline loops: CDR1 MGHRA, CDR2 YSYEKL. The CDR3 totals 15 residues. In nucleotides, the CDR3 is TGCGCCAGCAGCCAAGGTGTAAGCATTAACTATGGCTACACCTTC. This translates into CASSQGVSINYGYTF.

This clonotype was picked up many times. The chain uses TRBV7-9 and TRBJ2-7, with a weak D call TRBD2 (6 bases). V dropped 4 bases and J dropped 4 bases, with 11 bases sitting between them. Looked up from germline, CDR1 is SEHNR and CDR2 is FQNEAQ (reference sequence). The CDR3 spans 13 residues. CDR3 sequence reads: CASSSTSRYEQYF. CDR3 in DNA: TGTGCCAGCAGCTCGACTAGTCGGTACGAGCAGTACTTC.

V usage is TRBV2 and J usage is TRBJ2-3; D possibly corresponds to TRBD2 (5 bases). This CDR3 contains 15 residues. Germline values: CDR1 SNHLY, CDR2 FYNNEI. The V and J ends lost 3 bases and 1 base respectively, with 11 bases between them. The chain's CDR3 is CASSDADLGTDTQYF. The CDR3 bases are TGTGCCAGCAGTGATGCGGACTTAGGCACAGATACGCAGTATTTT.

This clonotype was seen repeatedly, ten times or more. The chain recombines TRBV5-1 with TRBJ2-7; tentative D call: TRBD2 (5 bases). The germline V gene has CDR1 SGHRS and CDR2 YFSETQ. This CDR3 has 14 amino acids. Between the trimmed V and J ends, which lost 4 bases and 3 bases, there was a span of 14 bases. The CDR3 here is CASSNDGVGYEQYF. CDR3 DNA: TGCGCCAGCAGCAATGACGGGGTGGGCTACGAGCAGTACTTC.

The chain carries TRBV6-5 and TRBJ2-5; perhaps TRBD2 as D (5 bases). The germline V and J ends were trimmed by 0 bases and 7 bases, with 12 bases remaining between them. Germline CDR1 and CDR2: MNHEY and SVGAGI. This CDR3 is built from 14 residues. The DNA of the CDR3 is TGTGCCAGCAGTTACTCGATTTCCGAGGGGACCCAGTACTTC. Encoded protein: CASSYSISEGTQYF.

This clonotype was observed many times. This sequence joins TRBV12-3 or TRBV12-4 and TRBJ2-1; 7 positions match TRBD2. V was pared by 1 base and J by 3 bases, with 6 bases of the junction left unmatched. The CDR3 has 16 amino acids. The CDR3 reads CASSLEGGSNYNEQFF. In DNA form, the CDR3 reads TGTGCCAGCAGTTTAGAGGGCGGGAGCAACTACAATGAGCAGTTCTTC.

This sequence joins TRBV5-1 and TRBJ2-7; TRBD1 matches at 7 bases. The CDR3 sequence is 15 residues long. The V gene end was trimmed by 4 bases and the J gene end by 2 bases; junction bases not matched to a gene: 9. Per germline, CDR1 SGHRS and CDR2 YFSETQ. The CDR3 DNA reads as TGCGCCAGCAGCCTAGATAGGACAGGAACCTACGAGCAGTACTTC. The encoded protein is CASSLDRTGTYEQYF.

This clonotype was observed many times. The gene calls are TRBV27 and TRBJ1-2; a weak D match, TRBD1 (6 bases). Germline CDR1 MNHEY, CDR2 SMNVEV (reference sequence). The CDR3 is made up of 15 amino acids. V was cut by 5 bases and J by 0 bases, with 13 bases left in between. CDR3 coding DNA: TGTGCCAGCAGTCCCGCGGGGGCTGCTAACTATGGCTACACCTTC. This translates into CASSPAGAANYGYTF.

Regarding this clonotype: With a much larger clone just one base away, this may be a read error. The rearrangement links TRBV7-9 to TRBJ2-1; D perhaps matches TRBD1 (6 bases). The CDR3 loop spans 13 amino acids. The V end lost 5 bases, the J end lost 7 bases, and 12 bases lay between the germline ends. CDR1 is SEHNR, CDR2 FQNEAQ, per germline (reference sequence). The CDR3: CASSPDSVNEQFF. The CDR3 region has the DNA TGTGCCAGCAGCCCGGACAGCGTAAATGAGCAGTTCTTC.

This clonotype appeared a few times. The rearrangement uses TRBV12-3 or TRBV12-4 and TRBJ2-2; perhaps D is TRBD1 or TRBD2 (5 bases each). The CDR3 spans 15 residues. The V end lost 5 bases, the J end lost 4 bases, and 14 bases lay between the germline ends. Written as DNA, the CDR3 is TGTGCCAGCAGTAGCCGGGACCCAGGCACCGGGGAGCTGTTTTTT. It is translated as CASSSRDPGTGELFF.

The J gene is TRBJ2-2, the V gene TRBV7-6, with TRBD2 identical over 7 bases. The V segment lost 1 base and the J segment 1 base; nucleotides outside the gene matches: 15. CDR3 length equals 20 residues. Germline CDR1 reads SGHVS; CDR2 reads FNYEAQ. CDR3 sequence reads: CASSLVPRLAAMLNTGELFF. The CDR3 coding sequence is TGTGCCAGCAGCTTAGTACCCCGACTAGCAGCCATGTTGAACACCGGGGAGCTGTTTTTT.